What follows are 27 T cell receptor beta chains derived from one specimen sequenced in a study of T-cell reconstitution after alpha-beta-depleted transplantation in children. The TCRbeta library incorporated unique molecular identifiers. Each CDR3 protein is one row after TCRdb ran MiXCR on the PCR reads. The table lists around 87,000 distinct CDR3 sequences, 7% to 10% of them singletons. This sample comprised PBMCs from the stem cell graft donor, obtained from the stem cell graft. These TCRs come from a human donor who donated a stem cell graft to a child with congenital amegakaryocytic thrombocytopenia.

In its sample, this clonotype was seen many times. This rearrangement joins TRBV18 to TRBJ2-7, with D perhaps being TRBD1 or TRBD2 (5 bases each). V was clipped by 4 bases and J by 4 bases, with 14 bases between them. CDR1 and CDR2 from the germline V gene are KGHSH and LQKENI. This CDR3 region has 14 residues. CDR3 sequence reads: CASSHRTEGYEQYF. The CDR3 DNA is TGTGCCAGCTCACACCGCACAGAGGGGTACGAGCAGTACTTC.

This clonotype was picked up many times. The V call is TRBV20-1, the J call TRBJ2-3; D may be TRBD1 (5 bases). The germline CDR1 and CDR2 sequences are DFQATT and SNEGSKA (reference sequence). The CDR3 loop spans 14 amino acids. Deletions cut 0 bases from V and 1 base from J, with 8 bases between. In DNA form, the CDR3 reads TGCAGTGCTAGAGAAGGGGATGGCACAGATACGCAGTATTTT. Translating gives CSAREGDGTDTQYF.

The CDR3 here is CASSMTTGQGTSAFF. The CDR3 nucleotides are TGCGCCAGCAGCATGACTACGGGACAGGGGACTTCGGCTTTCTTT. The V gene is TRBV5-1, the J gene TRBJ1-1; TRBD1 matches at 10 bases. This CDR3 comprises 15 residues. Germline V gene lookup returns CDR1 SGHRS and CDR2 YFSETQ. With 4 bases clipped from V and 11 bases from J, the junction kept 14 bases outside the gene matches.

This clonotype was recorded many times. V and J are TRBV7-8 and TRBJ2-2, with D possibly TRBD2 on 5 matching bases. The V and J ends lost 7 bases and 2 bases respectively, with 17 bases between them. This CDR3 comprises 16 residues. From germline, CDR1 is SGHVS and CDR2 FQNEAQ. DNA of the CDR3: TGTGCCAGCACCTCTACCGGAGGCGTAAACACCGGGGAGCTGTTTTTT. Its protein is CASTSTGGVNTGELFF.

On this clonotype: A much bigger clone sits one base away, suggesting this may be a read error. This chain connects TRBV5-1 to TRBJ2-2; 8 bases map to TRBD1. Germline values: CDR1 SGHRS, CDR2 YFSETQ. The CDR3 consists of 15 residues. The CDR3 region is CASSRTGPVTGDLFF. The DNA for the CDR3 is TGCGCCAGCAGCCGGACAGGGCCGGTCACCGGGGACCTGTTTTTT.

The table lists this clonotype with many counts. The chain uses TRBV20-1 and TRBJ2-1, with D maybe TRBD2 (7 bases). V dropped 5 bases and J dropped 6 bases, with 17 bases sitting between them. CDR1 is DFQATT, CDR2 SNEGSKA, per germline (reference sequence). The CDR3 runs to 14 residues. The CDR3 protein is CSAEKGGSSNEQFF. CDR3 DNA sequence: TGCAGTGCTGAGAAGGGGGGGTCAAGCAATGAGCAGTTCTTC.

This clonotype was found many times. The chain couples TRBV18 to TRBJ2-3; D may be TRBD1 (7 bases). The germline V gene encodes CDR1 KGHSH and CDR2 LQKENI. The CDR3 runs to 14 residues. V gave up 0 bases and J gave up 9 bases, with 13 bases separating them. The CDR3 loop reads CASSPPEGTATQYF. CDR3 sequence (DNA): TGTGCCAGCTCACCACCGGAGGGGACAGCAACGCAGTATTTT.

This clonotype was seen more than once but under ten times. The rearrangement links TRBV7-6 to TRBJ1-2; the match to TRBD1 covers 7 bases. V shed 4 bases, J shed 8 bases, and the junction held 7 bases outside the gene matches. The CDR3 is 13 residues long. Germline-derived CDR1 and CDR2 are SGHVS and FNYEAQ. The CDR3: CASSWTGRGGYTF. CDR3 coding DNA: TGTGCCAGCAGCTGGACAGGCCGCGGAGGCTACACCTTC.

In its sample, this clonotype was seen many times. The chain is built from TRBV20-1 and TRBJ1-6; TRBD1 might be the D (6 bases). Germline CDR1 DFQATT, CDR2 SNEGSKA (reference sequence). Trimming shortened V by 5 bases and J by 9 bases, and 20 bases separated the two germline ends. This CDR3 region has 15 residues. CDR3 nucleotide sequence: TGCAGTGCTTCCAGGGGAGGCGAGCCAATTTCACCCCTCCACTTT. Protein product: CSASRGGEPISPLHF.

This clonotype was observed many times. This sequence joins TRBV30 and TRBJ1-1; D not certain. Trimming removed 0 bases at V and 4 bases at J, with 6 bases between. CDR3 length: 12 amino acids. CDR1 and CDR2 (germline): GTSNPN, SVGIG (reference sequence). The CDR3 DNA is TGTGCCTGGAGTGTTCTTACCACTGAAGCTTTCTTT. Residues: CAWSVLTTEAFF.

This clonotype was seen at least ten times. This chain joins TRBV28 and TRBJ2-7; D is possibly TRBD1 or TRBD2 (5 bases each). The V gene lost 1 base and the J gene lost 3 bases, with 13 bases spanning the gap. The germline gives CDR1 MDHEN, CDR2 SYDVKM. This CDR3 contains 15 residues. CDR3 loop: CASSLSQGAFYEQYF. In nucleotides, the CDR3 is TGTGCCAGCAGTTTATCCCAGGGAGCTTTCTACGAGCAGTACTTC.

In its sample, this clonotype was seen many times. The chain recombines TRBV2 with TRBJ2-7; no reliable D call. V lost 8 bases and J 0 bases, leaving 5 bases between the germline ends. Germline V gives CDR1 SNHLY, CDR2 FYNNEI. This CDR3 has 11 residues. DNA of the CDR3: TGTGCCAGCGGGCCCTCCTACGAGCAGTACTTC. This codes for CASGPSYEQYF.

Ten or more counts support this clonotype. One end of the junction is discordant with germline, which a read error may explain. The chain combines TRBV28 with TRBJ1-1; maybe TRBD1 (6 bases). Germline V gene data show CDR1 as MDHEN and CDR2 as SYDVKM. The CDR3 spans 14 residues. CDR3 region: CASSLWGASTEAFF. Here the CDR3 DNA reads TGTGCCAGCAGTCTATGGGGGGCCAGCACTGAAGCTTTCTTT.

This clonotype was counted ten times or more. The chain recombines TRBV28 with TRBJ2-3, with D possibly TRBD1 on 6 matching bases. The CDR3 is 14 residues long. V shed 6 bases and J shed 2 bases, with 12 bases lying between them. CDR1 MDHEN and CDR2 SYDVKM come from the germline V gene. The DNA of the CDR3 is TGTGCCAGCAGCGCGAGGGGGAACACAGATACGCAGTATTTT. It codes for CASSARGNTDTQYF.

This clonotype was counted only a few times. The gene calls are TRBV10-3 and TRBJ2-1, with TRBD2 matching 8 bases. J gave up 5 bases and V 3 bases, and 3 bases lay outside the gene matches. The CDR3 covers 14 residues. Germline CDR1 is ENHRY and CDR2 is SYGVKD. The chain's CDR3 is CAISELAVDNEQFF. CDR3 bases: TGTGCCATCAGTGAACTAGCGGTAGACAATGAGCAGTTCTTC.

This clonotype appeared many times. CDR3 residues: CASSASTGNQETQYF. The CDR3 region has the DNA TGTGCCAGCAGTGCCTCGACAGGGAACCAAGAGACCCAGTACTTC. The J gene is TRBJ2-5, the V gene TRBV2, with 7 bases identical to TRBD1. Germline V CDR1 and CDR2: SNHLY, FYNNEI. The CDR3 has 15 amino acids. J gave up 0 bases and V 4 bases, and 5 bases lay outside the gene matches. Supplemented by reference TRBV2 and TRBJ2-5, the full variable domain reads EPEVTQTPSHQVTQMGQEVILRCVPISNHLYFYWYRQILGQKVEFLVSFYNNEISEKSEIFDDQFSVERPDGSNFTLKIRSTKLEDSAMYFCASSASTGNQETQYFGPGTRLLVL.

Note on this clonotype: Germline and junction disagree at one end, which may indicate a read error. The V gene is TRBV3-1, the J gene TRBJ2-3; 8 bases agree with TRBD2. The CDR3 is 15 amino acids. CDR1 LGHDT and CDR2 YNNKEL come from the germline V gene (reference sequence). The CDR3 sequence: CASSSRPSGGNTQYF. CDR3 bases: TGTGCCAGCAGCTCCCGACCGAGCGGGGGAAATACGCAGTATTTC.

This clonotype showed up many times. The J gene is TRBJ1-1, the V gene TRBV7-2; D is unresolved. Germline loops: CDR1 SGHTA, CDR2 FQGNSA. The CDR3 is 13 amino acids. The germline V and J ends were trimmed by 1 base and 0 bases, with 3 bases remaining between them. The CDR3 loop is CASSLEMNTEAFF. CDR3 in DNA: TGTGCCAGCAGCTTAGAAATGAACACTGAAGCTTTCTTT. The variable domain in full, with the rest retrieved from reference TRBV7-2 and TRBJ1-1, is GAGVSQSPSNKVTEKGKDVELRCDPISGHTALYWYRQSLGQGLEFLIYFQGNSAPDKSGLPSDRFSAERTGGSVSTLTIQRTQQEDSAVYLCASSLEMNTEAFFGQGTRLTVV.

In its sample, this clonotype was seen many times. The chain employs TRBV11-2 and TRBJ1-3; D possibly corresponds to TRBD1 (6 bases). The CDR3 runs 15 residues. The V gene's germline CDR1 is SGHAT and CDR2 FQNNGV. V lost 4 bases, J lost 8 bases, and 18 bases lay in between. The CDR3 DNA reads TGTGCCAGCAGCTCCCTAGACAGGACGTGGGACACCATATATTTT. Translating gives CASSSLDRTWDTIYF.

There are many counts of this clonotype. The CDR3: CASSPGWDREKTQYF. Written as DNA, the CDR3 is TGTGCCAGCAGCCCCGGCTGGGACCGAGAGAAGACCCAGTACTTC. The chain links TRBV12-3 or TRBV12-4 to TRBJ2-5; D is perhaps TRBD1 or TRBD2 (5 bases each). The length of the CDR3 is 15 residues. V lost 6 bases, J lost 6 bases, and 20 bases lay in between.

This clonotype was seen many times. The J gene is TRBJ1-3, the V gene TRBV11-1; 10 bases line up with TRBD1. The junction had 11 bases not matched to a gene; V was cut back by 5 bases and J by 1 base. CDR3 length: 18 amino acids. Per germline, CDR1 SGHAT and CDR2 FQDESV (reference sequence). CDR3 loop: CASSTRGGQGTSGNTIYF. The CDR3 DNA follows: TGTGCCAGCAGCACCCGAGGGGGACAGGGGACTTCTGGAAACACCATATATTTT. Based on the CDR3 plus reference TRBV11-1 and TRBJ1-3, the full variable domain is EAEVAQSPRYKITEKSQAVAFWCDPISGHATLYWYRQILGQGPELLVQFQDESVVDDSQLPKDRFSAERLKGVDSTLKIQPAELGDSAMYLCASSTRGGQGTSGNTIYFGEGSWLTVV.

This clonotype appeared many times. The CDR3 loop is CASSEALGGQETQYF. The CDR3 DNA follows: TGTGCCAGCAGTGAAGCGTTGGGGGGCCAAGAGACCCAGTACTTC. The chain couples TRBV2 to TRBJ2-5; the D gene is possibly TRBD2 (6 bases). CDR1 SNHLY and CDR2 FYNNEI come from the germline V gene. The CDR3 has 15 amino acids. V lost 0 bases, J lost 1 base, and 9 bases lay in between.

This clonotype was picked up many times. The chain couples TRBV12-3 or TRBV12-4 to TRBJ2-2; 8 bases map to TRBD1. V was pared by 8 bases and J by 7 bases, with 9 bases of the junction left unmatched. CDR3 size: 14 residues. CDR3 region: CASDSRQGNGELFF. The CDR3 DNA reads as TGTGCCAGCGACTCGAGACAGGGGAACGGGGAGCTGTTTTTT.

Ten or more counts support this clonotype. The chain's CDR3 is CSARTGYEQFF. DNA of the CDR3: TGCAGTGCTAGAACAGGGTATGAGCAGTTCTTC. The chain recombines TRBV20-1 with TRBJ2-1, with D possibly being TRBD1 (6 bases). The CDR3 consists of 11 residues. V lost 2 bases and J 8 bases, leaving 7 bases between the germline ends. Germline CDR1 is DFQATT and CDR2 is SNEGSKA (reference sequence).

This clonotype was detected many times. The rearrangement links TRBV6-6 to TRBJ1-1; D ambiguous. The CDR3 is made up of 13 amino acids. The V gene lost 8 bases and the J gene lost 2 bases, with 12 bases spanning the gap. Germline V lookup: CDR1 MNHNY, CDR2 SVGAGI (reference sequence). The CDR3 DNA sequence: TGTGCCAGCTCGAAGGAGATAAACACTGAAGCTTTCTTT. Its translation is CASSKEINTEAFF.

This clonotype was seen repeatedly, ten times or more. The chain carries TRBV20-1 and TRBJ1-4; a possible D gene is TRBD1 (6 bases). This CDR3 has 13 residues. Germline V gene data show CDR1 as DFQATT and CDR2 as SNEGSKA (reference sequence). V gave up 5 bases and J gave up 3 bases, with 10 bases separating them. As DNA, the CDR3 is TGCAGTGCTTACAGGGAGGCTAATGAAAAACTGTTTTTT. Amino acids: CSAYREANEKLFF.

This clonotype was recorded many times. CDR3 nucleotides: TGTGCCAGCAGCTTGGACGGACAGGGCACAGATACGCAGTATTTT. Translated, it gives CASSLDGQGTDTQYF. The V call is TRBV7-2, the J call TRBJ2-3; 7 bases match TRBD1. In germline, CDR1 is SGHTA, CDR2 FQGNSA. The CDR3 loop spans 15 amino acids. J lost 1 base, V lost 3 bases, and 4 bases had no gene match.